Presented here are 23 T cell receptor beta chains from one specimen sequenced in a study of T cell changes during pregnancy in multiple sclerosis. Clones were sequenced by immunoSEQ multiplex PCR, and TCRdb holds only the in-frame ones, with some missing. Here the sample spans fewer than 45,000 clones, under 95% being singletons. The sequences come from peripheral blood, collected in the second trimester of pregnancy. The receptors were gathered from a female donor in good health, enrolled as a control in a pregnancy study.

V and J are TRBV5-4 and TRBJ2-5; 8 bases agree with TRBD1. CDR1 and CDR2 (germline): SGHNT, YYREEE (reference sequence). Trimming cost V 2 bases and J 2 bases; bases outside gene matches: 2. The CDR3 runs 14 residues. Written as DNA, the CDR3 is TGTGCCAGCAGCTTAAACAGGGGGCAAGAGACCCAGTACTTC. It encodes CASSLNRGQETQYF.

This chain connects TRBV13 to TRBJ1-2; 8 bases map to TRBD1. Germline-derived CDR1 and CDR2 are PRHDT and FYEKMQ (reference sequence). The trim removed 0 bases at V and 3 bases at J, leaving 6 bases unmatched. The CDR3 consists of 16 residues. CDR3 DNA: TGTGCCAGCAGCTTAGGCCTCAGGGGGCCCGACTATGGCTACACCTTC. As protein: CASSLGLRGPDYGYTF.

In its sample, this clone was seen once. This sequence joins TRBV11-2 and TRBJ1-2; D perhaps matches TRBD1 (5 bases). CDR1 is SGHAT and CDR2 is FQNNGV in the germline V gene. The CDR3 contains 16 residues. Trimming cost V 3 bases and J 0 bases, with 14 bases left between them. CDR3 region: CASSFPKQVPNYGYTF. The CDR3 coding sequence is TGTGCCAGCAGCTTCCCCAAACAGGTCCCTAACTATGGCTACACCTTC.

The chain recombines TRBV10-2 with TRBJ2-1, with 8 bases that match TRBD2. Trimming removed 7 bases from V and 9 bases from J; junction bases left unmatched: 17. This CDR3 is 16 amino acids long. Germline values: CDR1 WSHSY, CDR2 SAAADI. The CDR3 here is CASTGGSGRRGTEQFF. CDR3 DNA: TGCGCCAGCACCGGAGGGAGCGGGAGAAGGGGTACTGAGCAGTTCTTC.

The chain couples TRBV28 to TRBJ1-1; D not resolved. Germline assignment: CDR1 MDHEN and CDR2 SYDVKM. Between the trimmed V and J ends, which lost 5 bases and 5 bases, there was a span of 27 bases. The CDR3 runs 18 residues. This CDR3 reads CASSVPPGSFIQTTEAFF. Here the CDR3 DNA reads TGTGCCAGCAGTGTGCCGCCGGGTTCCTTTATTCAAACTACTGAAGCTTTCTTT.

This CDR3 is CASSVLGGGGRRGNEQFF. CDR3 DNA: TGTGCCAGCAGCGTCCTAGGGGGGGGCGGCAGGCGGGGGAATGAGCAGTTCTTC. The chain recombines TRBV7-3 with TRBJ2-1; D might be TRBD2 (7 bases). CDR3 length: 18 residues. V was pared by 5 bases and J by 7 bases, with 27 bases between. Per germline, CDR1 SGHTA and CDR2 FQGTGA.

CDR3 in amino acids: CASLNRGRNQPQHF. CDR3 DNA: TGTGCCAGCTTAAACAGGGGGCGTAATCAGCCCCAGCATTTT. The V gene is TRBV6-6, the J gene TRBJ1-5; TRBD1 agrees at 9 bases. V trimming: 8 bases; J trimming: 4 bases; junction bases outside the gene matches: 6. This CDR3 is 14 amino acids long. Germline CDR1 is MNHNY and CDR2 is SVGAGI (reference sequence).

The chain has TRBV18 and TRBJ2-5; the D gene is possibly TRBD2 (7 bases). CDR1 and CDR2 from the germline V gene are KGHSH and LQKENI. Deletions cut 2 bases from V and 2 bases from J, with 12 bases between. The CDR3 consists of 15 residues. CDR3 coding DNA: TGTGCCAGCTCACCAACGGGGGGCCCTCAAGAGACCCAGTACTTC. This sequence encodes CASSPTGGPQETQYF. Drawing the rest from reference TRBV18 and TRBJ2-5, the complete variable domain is NAGVMQNPRHLVRRRGQEARLRCSPMKGHSHVYWYRQLPEEGLKFMVYLQKENIIDESGMPKERFSAEFPKEGPSILRIQQVVRGDSAAYFCASSPTGGPQETQYFGPGTRLLVL.

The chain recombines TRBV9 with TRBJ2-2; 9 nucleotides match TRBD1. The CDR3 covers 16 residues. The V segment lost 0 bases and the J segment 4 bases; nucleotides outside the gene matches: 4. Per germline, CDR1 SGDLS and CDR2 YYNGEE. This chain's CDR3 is CASSVAGTGSTGELFF. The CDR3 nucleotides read TGTGCCAGCAGCGTAGCTGGGACAGGGTCCACCGGGGAGCTGTTTTTT.

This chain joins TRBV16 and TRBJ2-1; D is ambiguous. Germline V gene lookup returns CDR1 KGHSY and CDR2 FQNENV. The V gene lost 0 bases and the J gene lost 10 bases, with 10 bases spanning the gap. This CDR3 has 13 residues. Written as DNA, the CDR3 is TGTGCCAGCAGCCAATCTGCTGCGAGGGAGCAGTTCTTC. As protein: CASSQSAAREQFF.

Here the CDR3 reads CASSQQDRPRYTGNTIYF. The CDR3 nucleotides read TGTGCCAGCAGCCAACAGGACAGACCTCGCTATACTGGAAACACCATATATTTT. The rearrangement uses TRBV14 and TRBJ1-3; TRBD1 might be the D (6 bases). The CDR3 sequence is 18 residues long. Per germline, CDR1 SGHDN and CDR2 FVKESK. The V and J ends lost 2 bases and 2 bases respectively, with 19 bases between them.

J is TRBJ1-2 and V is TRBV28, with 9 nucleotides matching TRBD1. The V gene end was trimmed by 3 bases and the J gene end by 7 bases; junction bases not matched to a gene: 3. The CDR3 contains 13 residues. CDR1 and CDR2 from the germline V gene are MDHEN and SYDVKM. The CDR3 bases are TGTGCCAGCAGTTTGCGGACAGGGGTTGGCTACACCTTC. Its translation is CASSLRTGVGYTF.

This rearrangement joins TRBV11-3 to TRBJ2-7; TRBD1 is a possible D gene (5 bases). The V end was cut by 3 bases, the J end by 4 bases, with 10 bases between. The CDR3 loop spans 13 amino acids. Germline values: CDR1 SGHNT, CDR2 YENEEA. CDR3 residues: CASSFMTDYEQYF. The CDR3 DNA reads TGTGCCAGCAGCTTCATGACAGATTACGAGCAGTACTTC.

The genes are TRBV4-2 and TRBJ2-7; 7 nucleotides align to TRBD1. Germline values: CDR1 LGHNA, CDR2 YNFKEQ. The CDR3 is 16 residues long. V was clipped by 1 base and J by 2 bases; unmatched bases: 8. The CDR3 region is CASSQGTGQFTYEQYF. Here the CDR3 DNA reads TGTGCCAGCAGCCAAGGGACAGGCCAATTCACCTACGAGCAGTACTTC.

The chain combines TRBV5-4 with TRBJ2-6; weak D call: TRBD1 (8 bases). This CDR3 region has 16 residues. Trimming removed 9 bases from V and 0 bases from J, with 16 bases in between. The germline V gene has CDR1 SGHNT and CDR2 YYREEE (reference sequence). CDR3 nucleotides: TGTGCCATTACCACAGGGGGGGGCTCTGGGGCCAACGTCCTGACTTTC. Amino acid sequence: CAITTGGGSGANVLTF.

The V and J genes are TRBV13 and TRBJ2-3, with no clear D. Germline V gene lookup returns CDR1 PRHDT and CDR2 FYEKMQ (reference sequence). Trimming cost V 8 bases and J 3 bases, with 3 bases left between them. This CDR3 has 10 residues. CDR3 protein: CASPTDTQYF. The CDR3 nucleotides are TGTGCCAGCCCTACAGATACGCAGTATTTT.

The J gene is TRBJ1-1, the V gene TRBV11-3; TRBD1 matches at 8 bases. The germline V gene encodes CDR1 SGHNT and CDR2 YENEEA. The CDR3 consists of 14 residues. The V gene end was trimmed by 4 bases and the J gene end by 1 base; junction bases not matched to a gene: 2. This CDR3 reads CASSSGTGNTEAFF. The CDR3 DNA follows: TGTGCCAGCAGCTCCGGGACAGGGAACACTGAAGCTTTCTTT.

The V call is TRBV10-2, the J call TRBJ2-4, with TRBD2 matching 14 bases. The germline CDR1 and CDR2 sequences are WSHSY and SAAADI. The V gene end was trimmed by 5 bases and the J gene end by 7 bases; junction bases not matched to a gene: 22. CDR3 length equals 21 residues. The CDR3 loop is CASSPPFSGTSGRVLRNIQYF. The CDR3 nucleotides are TGCGCCAGCAGTCCCCCTTTCTCCGGGACTAGCGGGAGAGTATTAAGGAACATTCAGTACTTC.

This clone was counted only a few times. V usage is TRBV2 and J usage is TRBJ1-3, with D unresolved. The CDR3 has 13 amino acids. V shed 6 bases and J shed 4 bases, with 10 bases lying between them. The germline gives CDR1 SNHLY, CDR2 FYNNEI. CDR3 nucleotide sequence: TGTGCCAGCAGCCTGACTGTCGGAAACACCATATATTTT. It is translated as CASSLTVGNTIYF.

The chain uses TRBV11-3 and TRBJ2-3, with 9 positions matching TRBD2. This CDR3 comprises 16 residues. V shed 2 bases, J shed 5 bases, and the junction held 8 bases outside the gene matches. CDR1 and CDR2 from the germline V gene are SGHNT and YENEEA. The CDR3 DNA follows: TGTGCCAGCAGCTTATCGCTCGCGGGAGGGGGAGATACGCAGTATTTT. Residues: CASSLSLAGGGDTQYF.

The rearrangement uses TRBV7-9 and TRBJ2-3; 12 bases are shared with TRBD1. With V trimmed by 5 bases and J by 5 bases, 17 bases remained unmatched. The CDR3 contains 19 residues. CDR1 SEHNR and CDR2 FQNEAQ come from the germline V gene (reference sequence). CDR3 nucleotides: TGTGCCAGCAGCCAGCGGGACAGGGGGCTCCCTCAATATGGAGATACGCAGTATTTT. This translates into CASSQRDRGLPQYGDTQYF.

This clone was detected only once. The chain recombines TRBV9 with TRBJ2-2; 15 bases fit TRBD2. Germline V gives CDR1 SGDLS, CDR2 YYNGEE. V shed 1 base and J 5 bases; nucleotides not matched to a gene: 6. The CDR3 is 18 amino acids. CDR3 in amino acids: CASSVPGLAGGSTGELFF. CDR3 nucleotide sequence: TGTGCCAGCAGCGTACCGGGACTAGCGGGGGGATCGACCGGGGAGCTGTTTTTT.

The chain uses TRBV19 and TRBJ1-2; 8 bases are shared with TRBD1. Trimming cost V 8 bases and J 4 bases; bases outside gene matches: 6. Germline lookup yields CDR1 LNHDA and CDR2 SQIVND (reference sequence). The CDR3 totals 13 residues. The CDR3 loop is CASLDRVSYGYTF. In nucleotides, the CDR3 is TGTGCCAGTCTGGACAGGGTGAGCTATGGCTACACCTTC.